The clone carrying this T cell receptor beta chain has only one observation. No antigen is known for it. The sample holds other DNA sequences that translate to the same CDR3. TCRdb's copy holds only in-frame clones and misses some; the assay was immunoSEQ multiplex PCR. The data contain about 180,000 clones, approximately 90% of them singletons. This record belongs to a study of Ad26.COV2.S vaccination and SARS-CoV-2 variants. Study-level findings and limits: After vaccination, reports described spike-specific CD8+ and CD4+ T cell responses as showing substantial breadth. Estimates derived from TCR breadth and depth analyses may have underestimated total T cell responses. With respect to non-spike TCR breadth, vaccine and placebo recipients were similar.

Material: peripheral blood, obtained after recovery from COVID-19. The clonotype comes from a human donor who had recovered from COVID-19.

This chain's CDR3 is CASSEAGTGELFF. The CDR3 bases are TGTGCCAGCAGTGAAGCTGGCACCGGGGAGCTGTTTTTT. The chain joins TRBV2 to TRBJ2-2; D is undetermined. Germline CDR1 is SNHLY and CDR2 is FYNNEI. Trimming removed 0 bases at V and 4 bases at J, with 3 bases between. The CDR3 totals 13 residues.